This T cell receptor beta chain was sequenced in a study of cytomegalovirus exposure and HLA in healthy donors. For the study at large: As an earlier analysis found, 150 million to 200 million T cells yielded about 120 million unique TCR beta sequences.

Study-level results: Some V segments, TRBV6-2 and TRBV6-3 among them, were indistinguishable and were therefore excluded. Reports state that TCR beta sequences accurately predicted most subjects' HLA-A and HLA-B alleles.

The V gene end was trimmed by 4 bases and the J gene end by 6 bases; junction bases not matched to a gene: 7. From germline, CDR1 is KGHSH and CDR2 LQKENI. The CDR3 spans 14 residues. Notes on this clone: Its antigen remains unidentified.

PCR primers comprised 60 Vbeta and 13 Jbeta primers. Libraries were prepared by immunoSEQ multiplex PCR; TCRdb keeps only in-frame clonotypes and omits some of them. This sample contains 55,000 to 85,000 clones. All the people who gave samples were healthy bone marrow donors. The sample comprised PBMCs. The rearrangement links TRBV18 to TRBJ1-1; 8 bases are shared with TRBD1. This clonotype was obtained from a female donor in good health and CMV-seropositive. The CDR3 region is CASSRPGGVAEAFF. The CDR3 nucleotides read TGTGCCAGCTCACGACCAGGGGGCGTGGCTGAAGCTTTCTTT.